This T cell receptor (beta chain) came from a study of neurological immune-mediated disorders. MiXCR was run by TCRdb on the 5' RACE reads, yielding one entry per CDR3 protein. Found here are 70,000 to 90,000 distinct CDR3 sequences, approximately 5% of them singletons; the top ten hold roughly 2.4%. The CDR3 consists of 17 residues. V lost 3 bases to trimming and J lost 1 base; unmatched junction nucleotides: 11. The V gene's germline CDR1 is DFQATT and CDR2 SNEGSKA (reference sequence). This clonotype appeared many times. The sequence was collected from a woman aged 25 to 39 with multiple sclerosis. The sample consisted of PBMCs. The rearrangement uses TRBV20-1 and TRBJ1-5; 8 positions agree with TRBD1. The CDR3 loop reads CSASAGTGTYSNQPQHF. The CDR3 DNA reads as TGCAGTGCTAGTGCTGGGACAGGAACCTACAGCAATCAGCCCCAGCATTTT.